This section outlines one TCR beta chain sequence together with its context. Its specificity is not known. PCR was performed a second time for roughly 7 to 11 cycles using a sample-barcoded 5' primer and a J-beta primer mix. TCRdb processed the 5' RACE reads anew with MiXCR; each CDR3 protein has one entry. The table lists approximately 850,000 distinct CDR3 sequences, roughly 44% of them singletons, with roughly 19% in the top ten. These data belong to a study of blood T cells in healthy people across ages. In the study overall: Roughly one uniquely barcoded beta molecule per two T cells was captured.

Study results and caveats: Considered underestimates were the diversity estimates obtained from one million T cells. It was the long-lived donors that had more naive CD4+ cells and higher diversity than aged donors. The study found TCR beta diversity correlated strongly with naive T cell percentage.

This sequence originates from a man in his 60s in good health. Input material: blood.

The CDR3 is CAWTNGQGNEKLFF. CDR3 sequence (DNA): TGTGCCTGGACCAACGGACAGGGCAATGAAAAACTGTTTTTT. The chain is built from TRBV30 and TRBJ1-4; 8 positions agree with TRBD1. CDR1 and CDR2 from the germline V gene are GTSNPN and SVGIG (reference sequence). The CDR3 runs 14 residues. Germline trimming cut 4 bases from V and 5 bases from J; bases unmatched to any gene: 6.